One and the same sample provided the 21 T cell receptor beta chains below, sequenced in a study of T-cell memory formation after mild COVID-19. TCRdb re-analysed the 5' RACE reads in MiXCR, keeping a single row per CDR3 protein. The sample consists of some 120,000 distinct CDR3 sequences, about 6% of them appearing once. Sequencing used PBMCs or a T cell subset sorted from them (not recorded which). The receptors here all came from an adult woman who had mild COVID-19 (a few samples of this study predate the infection). Cell type and time point are not known.

There are a few counts of this clonotype. The rearrangement links TRBV4-2 to TRBJ1-2; D is unresolved. This CDR3 is built from 13 residues. The germline V gene encodes CDR1 LGHNA and CDR2 YNFKEQ. V was clipped by 4 bases and J by 3 bases, with 9 bases between them. The CDR3 loop is CASSLEEYYGYTF. CDR3 DNA sequence: TGTGCCAGCAGCCTCGAGGAATACTATGGCTACACCTTC.

This chain joins TRBV20-1 and TRBJ2-5; 8 nucleotides agree with TRBD2. The CDR3 totals 16 residues. The junction had 16 bases not matched to a gene; V was cut back by 5 bases and J by 5 bases. Germline V gives CDR1 DFQATT, CDR2 SNEGSKA (reference sequence). The CDR3 DNA follows: TGCAGTGCTCATATAGCGGGATACATCTTCCGGGAGACCCAGTACTTC. This sequence encodes CSAHIAGYIFRETQYF.

This clonotype has a count of ten or more. V is TRBV7-9 and J is TRBJ2-1; 9 bases align to TRBD2. CDR1 SEHNR and CDR2 FQNEAQ come from the germline V gene (reference sequence). This CDR3 region has 15 residues. With V trimmed by 4 bases and J by 4 bases, 5 bases remained unmatched. The CDR3 loop is CASSSLAGRYNEQFF. The CDR3 region has the DNA TGTGCCAGCAGCTCCCTAGCGGGAAGATACAATGAGCAGTTCTTC.

V is TRBV29-1 and J is TRBJ2-1, with D tentatively TRBD2 (6 bases). Trimming removed 6 bases from V and 5 bases from J, with 20 bases in between. There are 15 residues in the CDR3. CDR1 and CDR2 (germline): SQVTM, ANQGSEA. CDR3 DNA sequence: TGCAGCGTCCCCCCGGGGAGCGGAGGGAACAATGAGCAGTTCTTC. Translated: CSVPPGSGGNNEQFF.

The V gene is TRBV7-2, the J gene TRBJ2-7, with 9 bases that match TRBD2. The CDR3 spans 18 residues. J gave up 1 base and V 5 bases, and 15 bases lay outside the gene matches. Germline CDR1 and CDR2: SGHTA and FQGNSA. The CDR3 loop reads CASSPRWSGRSGSYEQYF. CDR3 DNA: TGTGCCAGCAGCCCCCGGTGGAGCGGGAGGTCCGGGTCCTACGAGCAGTACTTC.

The chain links TRBV12-3 or TRBV12-4 to TRBJ2-2; D ambiguous. CDR3 size: 13 residues. Trimming took 5 bases from V and 3 from J, leaving 7 bases between them. CDR3 bases: TGTGCCAGCAGTCTGGGGTACACCGGGGAGCTGTTTTTT. Protein: CASSLGYTGELFF.

The table lists this clonotype with a few counts. The chain uses TRBV27 and TRBJ1-5, with a tentative D call TRBD1 (6 bases). This CDR3 region has 14 residues. The V gene lost 5 bases and the J gene lost 3 bases, with 11 bases spanning the gap. The V gene's germline CDR1 is MNHEY and CDR2 SMNVEV (reference sequence). As DNA, the CDR3 is TGTGCCAGCAGTCTAAGGACAGTCAATCAGCCCCAGCATTTT. It yields the protein CASSLRTVNQPQHF.

This chain uses TRBV7-9 with TRBJ2-2; the D is unclear. CDR1 and CDR2 (germline): SEHNR, FQNEAQ (reference sequence). V gave up 9 bases and J gave up 2 bases, with 1 base separating them. This CDR3 spans 10 amino acids. The CDR3 bases are TGTGCCAGAAACACCGGGGAGCTGTTTTTT. Its translation is CARNTGELFF.

This clonotype has a handful of counts. V is TRBV6-5 and J is TRBJ1-5; 9 nucleotides match TRBD1. This CDR3 has 14 amino acids. The trim removed 6 bases at V and 6 bases at J, leaving 6 bases unmatched. Germline V gives CDR1 MNHEY, CDR2 SVGAGI. In DNA form, the CDR3 reads TGTGCCAGCAGACAAACAGGGGGCGGTCAGCCCCAGCATTTT. It encodes CASRQTGGGQPQHF.

This clonotype was recorded a few times. The genes are TRBV30 and TRBJ1-1, with 7 bases identical to TRBD1. The CDR3 consists of 12 residues. The germline gives CDR1 GTSNPN, CDR2 SVGIG (reference sequence). With V trimmed by 4 bases and J by 6 bases, 5 bases remained unmatched. CDR3 in amino acids: CAWNRGWPEAFF. Here the CDR3 DNA reads TGTGCCTGGAACAGGGGATGGCCTGAAGCTTTCTTT.

This clonotype showed up many times. This chain joins TRBV5-5 and TRBJ1-1, with D possibly matching TRBD1 (5 bases). The CDR3 totals 13 residues. The germline gives CDR1 SGHKS, CDR2 YYEKEE (reference sequence). V gave up 5 bases and J gave up 1 base, with 9 bases separating them. CDR3 amino acids: CASSFTGNTEAFF. CDR3 in DNA: TGTGCCAGCAGTTTTACAGGGAACACTGAAGCTTTCTTT.

The V and J genes are TRBV15 and TRBJ2-6, with unresolved D. The CDR3 sequence is 16 residues long. The germline CDR1 and CDR2 sequences are LNHNV and YYDKDF (reference sequence). The V gene lost 1 base and the J gene lost 4 bases, with 11 bases spanning the gap. CDR3 protein: CATSRVQGLGANVLTF. The CDR3 DNA reads as TGTGCCACCAGCAGAGTTCAAGGGTTAGGGGCCAACGTCCTGACTTTC.

The chain couples TRBV3-1 to TRBJ2-5, with TRBD2 matching over 11 bases. The CDR3 is 15 amino acids. The V and J ends lost 5 bases and 5 bases, in that order; junction bases with no gene match: 7. Germline V lookup: CDR1 LGHDT, CDR2 YNNKEL (reference sequence). CDR3 loop: CASSELAGVAETQYF. CDR3 in DNA: TGTGCCAGCAGCGAACTAGCGGGAGTTGCCGAGACCCAGTACTTC.

This clonotype showed up many times. The chain carries TRBV4-1 and TRBJ1-2, with 10 bases matching TRBD1. This CDR3 has 15 amino acids. The germline V gene has CDR1 MGHRA and CDR2 YSYEKL. Trimming took 4 bases from V and 2 from J; bases not matched to a gene: 4. The CDR3: CASSLAGQGNYGYTF. The CDR3 nucleotides read TGCGCCAGCAGCCTCGCGGGACAGGGGAACTATGGCTACACCTTC.

The table lists this clonotype with a few counts. This sequence joins TRBV2 and TRBJ2-1; tentatively, D is TRBD1 or TRBD2 (5 bases each). The CDR3 is made up of 14 amino acids. The V end lost 8 bases, the J end lost 3 bases, and 14 bases lay between the germline ends. Per the germline V gene, CDR1 is SNHLY and CDR2 is FYNNEI. CDR3 sequence reads: CASGDGQGYNEQFF. The CDR3, as DNA: TGTGCCAGCGGGGACGGGCAGGGCTACAATGAGCAGTTCTTC.

This clonotype came up a few times. CDR3 region: CASSAQGLLYNEQFF. The CDR3 DNA is TGTGCCAGCAGTGCCCAGGGGCTCCTATACAATGAGCAGTTCTTC. The chain employs TRBV2 and TRBJ2-1, with a weak D call TRBD1 (6 bases). Germline V gene data show CDR1 as SNHLY and CDR2 as FYNNEI. CDR3 size: 15 residues. Trimming stripped 4 bases from V and 4 bases from J, with 14 bases between. The full variable domain, in which reference TRBV2 and TRBJ2-1 provide the parts outside the CDR3, is EPEVTQTPSHQVTQMGQEVILRCVPISNHLYFYWYRQILGQKVEFLVSFYNNEISEKSEIFDDQFSVERPDGSNFTLKIRSTKLEDSAMYFCASSAQGLLYNEQFFGPGTRLTVL.

The rearrangement uses TRBV5-5 and TRBJ2-7, with D unresolved. V gave up 5 bases and J gave up 5 bases, with 14 bases separating them. This CDR3 has 13 residues. Germline V gene lookup returns CDR1 SGHKS and CDR2 YYEKEE (reference sequence). The DNA of the CDR3 is TGTGCCAGCAGTCCGAGCACCACTCACGAGCAGTACTTC. Amino acids: CASSPSTTHEQYF.

The J gene is TRBJ2-5, the V gene TRBV20-1; D remains unclear. The CDR3 consists of 13 residues. V was cut by 0 bases and J by 1 base, with 6 bases left in between. CDR1 DFQATT and CDR2 SNEGSKA come from the germline V gene (reference sequence). The CDR3 is CSAREGSQETQYF. CDR3 in DNA: TGCAGTGCTAGAGAGGGCAGCCAAGAGACCCAGTACTTC.

The table lists this clonotype with many counts. The chain links TRBV7-9 to TRBJ1-1; D is perhaps TRBD1 (6 bases). From germline, CDR1 is SEHNR and CDR2 FQNEAQ (reference sequence). V lost 6 bases to trimming and J lost 5 bases, with 19 bases between them. The CDR3 is 15 residues long. CDR3 loop: CASSLMTGGGTEAFF. The CDR3 bases are TGTGCCAGCAGTTTAATGACAGGCGGCGGAACTGAAGCTTTCTTT.

The chain combines TRBV27 with TRBJ2-7; 7 bases fit TRBD1. V lost 6 bases to trimming and J lost 4 bases; unmatched junction nucleotides: 12. The CDR3 is made up of 15 amino acids. Germline values: CDR1 MNHEY, CDR2 SMNVEV (reference sequence). Here the CDR3 reads CASSSPLRDRYEQYF. The CDR3 DNA is TGTGCCAGCAGCTCGCCACTTAGGGACAGATACGAGCAGTACTTC.

As to this clonotype: The junction and the germline gene differ at one end; a read error may be behind it. The CDR3 region is CASSLDEYEQYF. CDR3 nucleotides: TGTGCCAGCAGTTTGGATGAATATGAGCAGTACTTC. The V gene is TRBV5-4, the J gene TRBJ2-7; no firm D call. The CDR3 extends over 12 amino acids. The germline V gene has CDR1 SGHNT and CDR2 YYREEE (reference sequence).